Here is one TCR beta chain with its context. Its antigen remains unidentified. Sequencing was at deep level. The protocol was immunoSEQ multiplex PCR, while the TCRdb copy is restricted to in-frame clones and leaves out a portion. The sample shows about 870,000 clones, around 92% of them seen only once. Naive CD8 cells lacked CD45RO, underwent positive selection for CCR7 and left out terminally differentiated effector memory CD45RA+ cells. The data originate from a study of shared clonotypes between healthy human individuals. V gave up 5 bases and J gave up 8 bases; unmatched junction bases: 14. The CDR3 contains 16 residues. CDR1 and CDR2 (germline): SGHTA, FQGNSA. Findings and caveats of the study: Clonotype sharing among donors likely depends on sequencing depth. Among the subsets, naive ones generally showed larger estimated richness than memory ones. Naive CD4 clonotypes overlapped across several donors at roughly 5%.

Sequencing was performed on naive CD8+ T cells sorted from blood. This receptor was identified in a man aged 25-40 years in good health. J is TRBJ1-4 and V is TRBV7-2; 7 positions match TRBD1. Here the CDR3 DNA reads TGTGCCAGCAGCGGACCGGGACAGCTGGGACCCGAAAAACTGTTTTTT. Amino acids: CASSGPGQLGPEKLFF.